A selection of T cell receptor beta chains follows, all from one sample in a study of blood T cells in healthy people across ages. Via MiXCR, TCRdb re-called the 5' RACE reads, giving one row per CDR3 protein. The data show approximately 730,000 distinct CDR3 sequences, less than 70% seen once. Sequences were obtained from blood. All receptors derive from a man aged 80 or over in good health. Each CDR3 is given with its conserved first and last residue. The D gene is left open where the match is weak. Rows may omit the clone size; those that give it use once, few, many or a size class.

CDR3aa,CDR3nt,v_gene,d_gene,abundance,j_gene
CASSQDRVAYNEQFF,TGTGCCAGCAGTCAGGACCGCGTCGCCTACAATGAGCAGTTCTTC,TRBV27,.,.,TRBJ2-1
CASSLGTAAYEQYF,TGTGCCAGCAGCTTGGGGACCGCCGCCTACGAGCAGTACTTC,TRBV7-9,.,few,TRBJ2-7
CAISEGGAGVREQYF,TGTGCCATCAGTGAGGGTGGGGCAGGGGTTAGGGAGCAGTACTTC,TRBV10-3,.,.,TRBJ2-7
CSRQALSYEQYF,TGCAGCCGACAGGCCCTCTCCTACGAGCAGTACTTC,TRBV20-1,.,.,TRBJ2-7
CAISEYSGRDNEQYF,TGTGCCATCAGTGAGTACAGCGGGAGGGACAATGAGCAGTACTTC,TRBV10-3,TRBD2,.,TRBJ2-7
CASRPFGLADNEQFF,TGTGCCAGCAGGCCGTTCGGGTTAGCCGACAATGAGCAGTTCTTC,TRBV6-2/TRBV6-3,.,many,TRBJ2-1
CASSQGQGMAKNIQYF,TGCGCCAGCAGCCAGGGACAGGGTATGGCCAAAAACATTCAGTACTTC,TRBV4-1,TRBD1,few,TRBJ2-4
CATSGQGAYEQYF,TGTGCCACCAGTGGACAGGGGGCTTACGAGCAGTACTTC,TRBV24-1,TRBD1,.,TRBJ2-7
CAGGRNQETQYF,TGTGCCGGCGGACGGAACCAAGAGACCCAGTACTTC,TRBV2,.,.,TRBJ2-5
CSVGSQGSTDTQYF,TGCAGCGTTGGGTCCCAGGGTAGCACAGATACGCAGTATTTT,TRBV29-1,.,few,TRBJ2-3
CASSDGVPTDTQYF,TGCGCCAGCAGCGATGGGGTGCCGACAGATACGCAGTATTTT,TRBV5-1,.,.,TRBJ2-3
CASSPTGIGELFF,TGTGCCAGCAGCCCGACAGGGATCGGGGAGCTGTTTTTT,TRBV12-3/TRBV12-4,TRBD1,.,TRBJ2-2
CSVARSTNEKLFF,TGCAGCGTTGCCCGAAGCACTAATGAAAAACTGTTTTTT,TRBV29-1,.,few,TRBJ1-4
CASSAPEGGDTEAFF,TGTGCCAGCAGTGCCCCCGAGGGGGGTGACACTGAAGCTTTCTTT,TRBV25-1,.,once,TRBJ1-1
CSGGQGGPQYF,TGCAGCGGGGGACAGGGAGGTCCCCAGTACTTC,TRBV29-1,TRBD1,few,TRBJ2-5
CAISGHDTQYF,TGTGCCATCAGCGGACACGATACGCAGTATTTT,TRBV10-3,.,.,TRBJ2-3
CASSPTKGLAGRRSSYNEQFF,TGTGCCAGCAGCCCAACTAAGGGACTAGCGGGAAGGCGAAGCTCCTACAATGAGCAGTTCTTC,TRBV3-1,TRBD2,.,TRBJ2-1
CASSSAPTDTQYF,TGTGCCAGCAGCTCCGCACCTACAGATACGCAGTATTTT,TRBV5-5,.,few,TRBJ2-3
CASSLVRVNEQFF,TGTGCCAGCAGCTTAGTTAGGGTCAATGAGCAGTTCTTC,TRBV7-8,.,.,TRBJ2-1
CVSRETSAGYNEQFF,TGTGTCAGCAGAGAGACTAGCGCAGGGTACAATGAGCAGTTCTTC,TRBV12-3/TRBV12-4,TRBD2,.,TRBJ2-1
CATLDAATYYEQYF,TGTGCCACACTTGATGCCGCGACCTACTACGAGCAGTACTTC,TRBV28,.,.,TRBJ2-7
CASSLTGKETQYF,TGTGCCAGCAGTTTAACAGGGAAAGAGACCCAGTACTTC,TRBV27,.,many,TRBJ2-5
CASLRQVPYGYTF,TGTGCCAGCCTCCGACAGGTTCCCTATGGCTACACCTTC,TRBV28,.,.,TRBJ1-2
CASSEVFTDTQYF,TGTGCCAGCAGTGAGGTGTTCACAGATACGCAGTATTTT,TRBV6-4,.,many,TRBJ2-3
CASSQDNLSGNEQFF,TGTGCCAGCAGCCAAGATAACTTGTCGGGCAATGAGCAGTTCTTC,TRBV4-2,.,.,TRBJ2-1
CASRPGGGRNEKLFF,TGTGCCAGCAGGCCGGGCGGGGGACGGAATGAAAAACTGTTTTTT,TRBV5-5,.,.,TRBJ1-4
CATSDFPQGAGANVLTF,TGTGCCACCAGTGATTTCCCACAGGGCGCTGGGGCCAACGTCCTGACTTTC,TRBV24-1,.,few,TRBJ2-6
CSAPRDPTQYF,TGCAGTGCTCCCCGGGACCCTACGCAGTATTTT,TRBV20-1,.,.,TRBJ2-3
CASSSQRGSSSYEQYF,TGTGCCAGCAGCTCCCAACGAGGTTCGAGCTCCTACGAGCAGTACTTC,TRBV27,.,.,TRBJ2-7
CASSSQGQQYF,TGTGCCAGCAGTTCCCAAGGCCAGCAGTACTTC,TRBV12-3/TRBV12-4,.,.,TRBJ2-7
CASSNDYEQYF,TGTGCCAGCAGTAACGACTACGAGCAGTACTTC,TRBV2,.,.,TRBJ2-7
CASSRGVEQFF,TGTGCCAGCTCGCGAGGGGTCGAGCAGTTCTTC,TRBV9,.,.,TRBJ2-1
CASSLVLAGAGEQYF,TGCGCCAGCAGCTTGGTTCTAGCGGGAGCGGGGGAGCAGTACTTC,TRBV5-1,TRBD2,.,TRBJ2-7
CASSPPGKGLAGGPIFEETQYF,TGTGCCAGCAGTCCCCCGGGAAAGGGACTAGCGGGAGGGCCGATTTTCGAAGAGACCCAGTACTTC,TRBV28,TRBD2,few,TRBJ2-5
CASKGRNDEQFF,TGTGCCAGCAAGGGCAGAAACGATGAGCAGTTCTTC,TRBV6-5,.,few,TRBJ2-1
CASSHKGQWTDTQYF,TGTGCCAGCAGCCACAAAGGGCAGTGGACAGATACGCAGTATTTT,TRBV14,.,few,TRBJ2-3
CSVVGGQGVNEQFF,TGCAGCGTCGTGGGGGGACAGGGCGTCAATGAGCAGTTCTTC,TRBV29-1,TRBD1,few,TRBJ2-1
CASQRLAGREQYF,TGTGCCAGCCAGCGGCTAGCGGGACGCGAGCAGTACTTC,TRBV7-9,TRBD2,once,TRBJ2-7
CASSSGDDEQFF,TGTGCCAGCAGCTCAGGGGACGATGAGCAGTTCTTC,TRBV7-7,.,.,TRBJ2-1
CASSATDYYEQYF,TGTGCCAGCAGTGCGACGGATTACTACGAGCAGTACTTC,TRBV6-1,.,.,TRBJ2-7
CASSITRTAGVGEQYF,TGTGCCAGTAGTATTACACGGACCGCGGGAGTGGGCGAGCAGTACTTC,TRBV19,TRBD2,.,TRBJ2-7
CSAPWTGQDTEAFF,TGCAGTGCTCCCTGGACAGGGCAGGACACTGAAGCTTTCTTT,TRBV20-1,TRBD1,.,TRBJ1-1
CASSNPRGEQYF,TGTGCCAGCAGTAACCCGCGGGGAGAGCAGTACTTC,TRBV6-6,.,.,TRBJ2-7
CASSYSRRTGDFNYGYTF,TGTGCCAGCAGTTACTCGAGGCGGACAGGGGACTTTAACTATGGCTACACCTTC,TRBV6-5,TRBD1,few,TRBJ1-2
CATQGTGKLLEEQYF,TGTGCCACTCAGGGGACAGGAAAACTCCTTGAGGAGCAGTACTTC,TRBV6-6,TRBD1,.,TRBJ2-7